The T cell receptor beta chain under discussion was sequenced for a study of control samples from healthy donors and cancer patients. This CDR3 comprises 13 residues. Trimming took off 5 bases at V and 2 bases at J, with 10 bases between the two ends. Germline assignment: CDR1 MNHEY and CDR2 SVGAGI. Assay used: immunoSEQ multiplex PCR; TCRdb lists only in-frame clones, some missing. The sample contains around 150,000 clones, 88% of which appear only once. The clonotype originates from a man in his late teens or twenties in good health. The chain recombines TRBV6-5 with TRBJ2-7, with D possibly being TRBD1 (5 bases). Sample: blood. For the CDR3, the DNA is TGTGCCAGCAGTAGGACAAGTACCTACGAGCAGTACTTC. As protein: CASSRTSTYEQYF.